Reported below is one T cell receptor beta chain. The antigen this receptor binds is unknown. No qualities accompany the bases; no much larger clone lies one base away. Taken from the germline V gene, the CDR1 and CDR2 loops are MNHNS and SASEGT. The CDR3 measures 13 amino acids from cysteine to phenylalanine. Only CDR3 DNA is held: 39 bases, read in frame from base 1. The germline ends are 12 bases apart after V is trimmed by 2 bases and J by 8 bases. TCRbeta CDR3 regions were amplified from genomic DNA using the immunoSEQ Assay, a bias-controlled multiplex PCR. The published analysis was carried out like this. The number of nucleated cells in each sample was estimated by amplification of reference gene primers within the assay. Sequence reads were collapsed and filtered to measure the absolute abundance of every unique TCRbeta CDR3 rearrangement. For each sample, productive Simpson clonality was calculated as the square root of Simpson's diversity index over productive rearrangements. Held by TCRdb, this immuneACCESS table contains in-frame sequences only and omits some clones. Under half of the omission traces to an unresolved V gene where checked; the cause of the rest is unknown. That table is the source of V, J and clone size, and D and trimming were worked out from the DNA. The sample records about 250,000 clones, around nine tenths of which are singletons. 0.75% to 0.9% of the sample rests with the top ten.

Each collaborating institution followed its own protocols to collect whole blood in K2EDTA tubes. Collaborator samples were shipped for TCRbeta analysis as frozen whole blood, isolated PBMCs, or DNA extracted from either sample type. These data are taken from a study of blood T cell repertoires in COVID-19 (TCRdb year 2020). The study in broad terms: Collaborator samples came from the United States, Italy and Spain and covered acute and convalescent phases of COVID-19. The dataset comprised deeply sampled blood TCRbeta repertoires from subjects exposed to, actively infected with, or recovered from COVID-19. The material from the prospective study consisted of cDNA or gDNA derived from T cells, B-cell-depleted T cells, or PBMCs. Nearly every sample came with metadata listing a de-identified subject ID, COVID-19 status, age in years and sex. A freely available public database, intended as a resource for researchers studying the immune response to SARS-CoV-2, is where the repertoires were released. The samples were drawn from two sources: the first 160 participants of the ongoing ImmuneRACE study, and some 1,300 subjects contributed by 6 global collaborators. Where available, HLA class I and class II types were obtained from metadata supplied by the sample provider rather than from assay-based typing.

Points the paper makes about the study in general: The quantity of clinical and demographic metadata differed by source and by participant and was supplied without curation.

This TCR was recovered from a man aged 25-45 years with acute or convalescent COVID-19. The rearranged chain carries TRBV6-1 and TRBJ1-2, with the D gene not clear enough to name. The sample taken for sequencing was peripheral blood. The CDR3 has the sequence CASSEREAGGYTF. At the DNA level, the sequence is TGTGCCAGCAGTGAAAGGGAGGCGGGGGGCTACACCTTC.